The 29 T cell receptor beta chains presented below share a single source sample, sequenced in a study of OX40 agonist ivuxolimab in advanced cancers. The repertoire was sequenced with immunoSEQ multiplex PCR; TCRdb's copy has only in-frame clones and lacks some. The sample carries roughly 100,000 clones, about 86% recorded once. The sample was CD4+ or CD8+ T cells sorted from blood, taken in a trial of the OX40 agonist ivuxolimab. Source of these receptors: an adult with an advanced solid tumor such as melanoma, head and neck, liver or kidney cancer.

The chain is built from TRBV30 and TRBJ2-3; TRBD2 might be the D (5 bases). CDR1 is GTSNPN, CDR2 SVGIG, per germline (reference sequence). CDR3 length equals 13 residues. The germline V and J ends were trimmed by 0 bases and 2 bases, with 6 bases remaining between them. The chain's CDR3 is CAWSVDYTDTQYF. The CDR3, as DNA: TGTGCCTGGAGTGTAGACTACACAGATACGCAGTATTTT. Complete variable domain (other parts from reference TRBV30 and TRBJ2-3): SQTIHQWPATLVQPVGSPLSLECTVEGTSNPNLYWYRQAAGRGLQLLFYSVGIGQISSEVPQNLSASRPQDRQFILSSKKLLLSDSGFYLCAWSVDYTDTQYFGPGTRLTVL.

This chain uses TRBV18 with TRBJ2-2; 9 bases match TRBD1. This CDR3 has 15 amino acids. Trimming at V came to 4 bases and at J to 6 bases, leaving 6 bases not matched to a gene. CDR1 is KGHSH, CDR2 LQKENI, per germline. The CDR3 is CASSRRTGDSGELFF. For the CDR3, the DNA is TGTGCCAGCTCACGCCGGACAGGGGATTCCGGGGAGCTGTTTTTT.

The V and J genes are TRBV6-6 and TRBJ2-2; TRBD2 is a possible D gene (5 bases). The CDR3 spans 11 residues. Germline CDR1 reads MNHNY; CDR2 reads SVGAGI (reference sequence). V was pared by 8 bases and J by 7 bases, with 8 bases between. The CDR3 nucleotides read TGTGCCAGCGGGAGCCGCGGGGAGCTGTTTTTT. It codes for CASGSRGELFF.

The chain is built from TRBV30 and TRBJ1-1, with 8 bases lining up with TRBD1. The V segment lost 2 bases and the J segment 1 base; nucleotides outside the gene matches: 6. This CDR3 is 15 amino acids long. Germline CDR1 is GTSNPN and CDR2 is SVGIG (reference sequence). CDR3 loop: CAWSSTGTGNTEAFF. The CDR3 coding sequence is TGTGCCTGGAGTTCTACCGGGACAGGGAACACTGAAGCTTTCTTT.

J is TRBJ2-7 and V is TRBV15, with D possibly being TRBD1 (5 bases). This CDR3 is built from 14 residues. V lost 0 bases and J 3 bases, leaving 9 bases between the germline ends. Germline V lookup: CDR1 LNHNV, CDR2 YYDKDF (reference sequence). The CDR3: CATSRDRGHYEQYF. The CDR3 DNA follows: TGTGCCACCAGCAGAGATAGGGGTCACTACGAGCAGTACTTC. Filled out from reference TRBV15 and TRBJ2-7, the complete variable domain reads DAMVIQNPRYQVTQFGKPVTLSCSQTLNHNVMYWYQQKSSQAPKLLFHYYDKDFNNEADTPDNFQSRRPNTSFCFLDIRSPGLGDTAMYLCATSRDRGHYEQYFGPGTRLTVT.

The DNA for the CDR3 is TGTGCTAGTGGTGCCACAGAGAGCTCCTACAATGAGCAGTTCTTC. Residues: CASGATESSYNEQFF. The genes are TRBV12-5 and TRBJ2-1; no clear D gene. The CDR3 loop spans 15 amino acids. The V and J ends lost 5 bases and 0 bases respectively, with 11 bases between them. Germline CDR1 reads LGHNT; CDR2 reads FRNRAP.

The V gene is TRBV5-6, the J gene TRBJ2-1; no clear D gene. There are 13 residues in the CDR3. Germline V gene sequence: CDR1 SGHDT, CDR2 YYEEEE. The V end lost 2 bases, the J end lost 6 bases, and 9 bases lay between the germline ends. The CDR3 loop is CASSFGQSNEQFF. The CDR3 DNA reads as TGTGCCAGCAGCTTTGGGCAGAGCAATGAGCAGTTCTTC.

The chain has TRBV2 and TRBJ1-2, with TRBD1 as a possible D gene (6 bases). This CDR3 region has 16 residues. Germline V CDR1 and CDR2: SNHLY, FYNNEI. V lost 4 bases to trimming and J lost 2 bases, with 17 bases between them. The CDR3 loop is CASSVTGDRKNYGYTF. The CDR3 bases are TGTGCCAGCAGTGTTACCGGTGACAGGAAAAACTATGGCTACACCTTC.

This clone was seen a single time. The CDR3 reads CSVGRQGFYEQYF. The CDR3 nucleotides read TGCAGCGTTGGAAGACAGGGTTTCTACGAGCAGTACTTC. The chain combines TRBV29-1 with TRBJ2-7, with 7 positions matching TRBD1. The CDR3 has 13 amino acids. V trimming: 4 bases; J trimming: 3 bases; junction bases outside the gene matches: 6. CDR1 and CDR2 (germline): SQVTM, ANQGSEA.

V usage is TRBV6-6 and J usage is TRBJ1-5; D gene uncertain. Per the germline V gene, CDR1 is MNHNY and CDR2 is SVGAGI (reference sequence). The CDR3 length is 12 residues. Trimming pared 6 bases from V and 2 bases from J, leaving 5 bases between. Here the CDR3 reads CASRGGNQPQHF. The CDR3, as DNA: TGTGCCAGCAGGGGAGGCAATCAGCCCCAGCATTTT.

Only a few counts were recorded for this clone. This rearrangement joins TRBV19 to TRBJ1-5, with 9 bases that match TRBD1. Germline V CDR1 and CDR2: LNHDA, SQIVND (reference sequence). The length of the CDR3 is 13 residues. With 10 bases clipped from V and 8 bases from J, the junction kept 9 bases outside the gene matches. Here the CDR3 reads CATGTGYQEPQHF. DNA of the CDR3: TGTGCCACCGGGACAGGGTATCAGGAGCCCCAGCATTTT.

The chain employs TRBV6-5 and TRBJ2-7; D is uncertain. Trimming pared 5 bases from V and 1 base from J, leaving 15 bases between. The CDR3 runs 15 residues. Germline lookup yields CDR1 MNHEY and CDR2 SVGAGI. This CDR3 reads CASSRLLGFSYEQYF. Written as DNA, the CDR3 is TGTGCCAGCAGTCGACTTTTGGGCTTTTCCTACGAGCAGTACTTC.

The V and J genes are TRBV15 and TRBJ2-3, with 11 bases lining up with TRBD2. Losses at the gene ends were 2 bases for V and 5 bases for J; bases not matched to a gene: 6. Germline values: CDR1 LNHNV, CDR2 YYDKDF (reference sequence). The CDR3 extends over 16 amino acids. This CDR3 reads CATSRRLLAGVDTQYF. DNA of the CDR3: TGTGCCACCAGCAGACGCTTACTAGCGGGGGTAGATACGCAGTATTTT.

The chain couples TRBV27 to TRBJ1-2, with unresolved D. This CDR3 has 13 amino acids. CDR1 and CDR2 (germline): MNHEY, SMNVEV (reference sequence). Trimming stripped 1 base from V and 3 bases from J, with 6 bases between. The CDR3: CASSLYRYYGYTF. CDR3 nucleotide sequence: TGTGCCAGCAGTTTATATCGGTACTATGGCTACACCTTC.

The gene calls are TRBV11-2 and TRBJ2-7; D is undetermined. The CDR3 totals 15 residues. The germline V and J ends were trimmed by 5 bases and 3 bases, with 17 bases remaining between them. Germline CDR1 is SGHAT and CDR2 is FQNNGV. The CDR3 DNA follows: TGTGCCAGCAGCCTCGGACCAACAGTTGGCTACGAGCAGTACTTC. Translation gives CASSLGPTVGYEQYF.

The V gene is TRBV7-3, the J gene TRBJ2-1; 11 bases agree with TRBD1. The CDR3 is 15 amino acids. V was pared by 5 bases and J by 7 bases, with 7 bases of the junction left unmatched. The germline V gene has CDR1 SGHTA and CDR2 FQGTGA. The CDR3 DNA sequence: TGTGCCAGCAGCCCGGACAGGGGGCGGGTTAATGAGCAGTTCTTC. It codes for CASSPDRGRVNEQFF.

This rearrangement joins TRBV6-1 to TRBJ2-5; TRBD1 matches 12 bases. Germline V CDR1 and CDR2: MNHNS, SASEGT. The CDR3 covers 13 residues. V dropped 11 bases and J dropped 6; count of bases not matched to a gene: 7. The CDR3 is CALNRDRGQTQYF. The CDR3 bases are TGTGCCCTAAACCGGGACAGGGGGCAGACCCAGTACTTC.

This clone was recorded a few times. J is TRBJ1-2 and V is TRBV6-1; no definite D call. The length of the CDR3 is 11 residues. The V gene's germline CDR1 is MNHNS and CDR2 SASEGT. The V end lost 8 bases, the J end lost 2 bases, and 6 bases lay between the germline ends. CDR3 nucleotide sequence: TGTGCCAGCGTGGCCAACTATGGCTACACCTTC. Translating gives CASVANYGYTF.

Note on this clone: The junction differs from germline at one of its ends, possibly a read error. The genes are TRBV7-9 and TRBJ2-5; perhaps TRBD2 as D (6 bases). This CDR3 is built from 14 residues. Germline CDR1 SEHNR, CDR2 FQNEAQ (reference sequence). CDR3 protein: CASSTGGPGEAQYF. The CDR3 region has the DNA TGTGCCAGCTCGACCGGGGGTCCCGGAGAGGCCCAGTACTTC.

This chain joins TRBV12-2 and TRBJ2-5; the table calls TRBD2, which could not be checked here. TRBV12-2 is a documented pseudogene. This CDR3 has 17 amino acids. The CDR3 DNA follows: TGTGCAAGTCGCTTCCGTTCTTTGCGGGAGAGGTTGGAGACCCAGTACTTC. Its translation: CASRFRSLRERLETQYF.

J is TRBJ1-1 and V is TRBV4-1; 8 bases fit TRBD1. In germline, CDR1 is MGHRA, CDR2 YSYEKL. This CDR3 contains 15 residues. V trimming: 1 base; J trimming: 1 base; junction bases outside the gene matches: 2. Here the CDR3 reads CASSQAGTGNTEAFF. In DNA, the CDR3 is TGCGCCAGCAGCCAAGCAGGGACAGGGAACACTGAAGCTTTCTTT.

This clone has only a few counts. The rearrangement uses TRBV19 and TRBJ1-5, with D unclear. V lost 7 bases to trimming and J lost 1 base, with 8 bases between them. Looked up from germline, CDR1 is LNHDA and CDR2 is SQIVND (reference sequence). The CDR3 has 13 amino acids. CDR3 sequence reads: CASTTVSNQPQHF. The CDR3 DNA sequence: TGTGCCAGTACCACGGTGAGCAATCAGCCCCAGCATTTT.

This clone was recorded a few times. CDR3 protein: CASSPQGNYGYTF. The CDR3 DNA reads as TGTGCCAGCAGCCCCCAGGGCAACTATGGCTACACCTTC. The rearrangement links TRBV9 to TRBJ1-2; the D gene is possibly TRBD1 (5 bases). Germline-derived CDR1 and CDR2 are SGDLS and YYNGEE. This CDR3 contains 13 residues. Deletions cut 4 bases from V and 2 bases from J, with 9 bases between.

CDR3 region: CASSPDPGWTEAFF. CDR3 nucleotides: TGTGCCAGTAGTCCGGACCCGGGATGGACTGAAGCTTTCTTT. The chain links TRBV19 to TRBJ1-1, with no clear D. V lost 5 bases and J 5 bases, leaving 15 bases between the germline ends. CDR1 and CDR2 from the germline V gene are LNHDA and SQIVND (reference sequence). The CDR3 totals 14 residues. The full variable domain, rest sourced from reference TRBV19 and TRBJ1-1, is DGGITQSPKYLFRKEGQNVTLSCEQNLNHDAMYWYRQDPGQGLRLIYYSQIVNDFQKGDIAEGYSVSREKKESFPLTVTSAQKNPTAFYLCASSPDPGWTEAFFGQGTRLTVV.

The chain is built from TRBV7-2 and TRBJ1-2, with D perhaps TRBD1 (6 bases). V was shortened by 4 bases and J by 4 bases, with 10 bases between the two germline ends. CDR3 size: 13 residues. Germline lookup yields CDR1 SGHTA and CDR2 FQGNSA. CDR3 amino acids: CASSSTGTYGYTF. As DNA, the CDR3 is TGTGCCAGCAGCTCTACAGGGACCTATGGCTACACCTTC.

The V gene is TRBV9, the J gene TRBJ2-3, with unresolved D. From germline, CDR1 is SGDLS and CDR2 YYNGEE. V lost 2 bases to trimming and J lost 0 bases, with 10 bases between them. The CDR3 spans 15 residues. CDR3 coding DNA: TGTGCCAGCAGCGTGAGTTTAGTTAGCACAGATACGCAGTATTTT. Protein: CASSVSLVSTDTQYF. Drawing the rest from reference TRBV9 and TRBJ2-3, the complete variable domain is DSGVTQTPKHLITATGQRVTLRCSPRSGDLSVYWYQQSLDQGLQFLIQYYNGEERAKGNILERFSAQQFPDLHSELNLSSLELGDSALYFCASSVSLVSTDTQYFGPGTRLTVL.

The chain links TRBV2 to TRBJ2-3, with D hard to call. Germline CDR1 SNHLY, CDR2 FYNNEI. The V end was cut by 2 bases, the J end by 6 bases, with 12 bases between. The CDR3 runs 14 residues. CDR3 in amino acids: CASSEPVPGDTQYF. The CDR3 DNA reads as TGTGCCAGCAGTGAACCCGTCCCTGGGGATACGCAGTATTTT. The full variable domain, its missing parts supplied by reference TRBV2 and TRBJ2-3, is EPEVTQTPSHQVTQMGQEVILRCVPISNHLYFYWYRQILGQKVEFLVSFYNNEISEKSEIFDDQFSVERPDGSNFTLKIRSTKLEDSAMYFCASSEPVPGDTQYFGPGTRLTVL.

This chain joins TRBV5-6 and TRBJ1-1, with unresolved D. Trimming stripped 0 bases from V and 5 bases from J, with 11 bases between. CDR3 length: 14 residues. Germline V CDR1 and CDR2: SGHDT, YYEEEE. Here the CDR3 DNA reads TGTGCCAGCAGCTTGGCTTCGGGTCAAACTGAAGCTTTCTTT. Translating it yields CASSLASGQTEAFF.

This clone is a singleton in its sample. The chain couples TRBV10-3 to TRBJ2-5; TRBD2 might be the D (5 bases). This CDR3 has 15 amino acids. Germline values: CDR1 ENHRY, CDR2 SYGVKD. Trimming stripped 0 bases from V and 5 bases from J, with 13 bases between. CDR3 DNA: TGTGCCATCAGTGAGTCTATGGGAGAAGGCGAGACCCAGTACTTC. Encoded protein: CAISESMGEGETQYF.